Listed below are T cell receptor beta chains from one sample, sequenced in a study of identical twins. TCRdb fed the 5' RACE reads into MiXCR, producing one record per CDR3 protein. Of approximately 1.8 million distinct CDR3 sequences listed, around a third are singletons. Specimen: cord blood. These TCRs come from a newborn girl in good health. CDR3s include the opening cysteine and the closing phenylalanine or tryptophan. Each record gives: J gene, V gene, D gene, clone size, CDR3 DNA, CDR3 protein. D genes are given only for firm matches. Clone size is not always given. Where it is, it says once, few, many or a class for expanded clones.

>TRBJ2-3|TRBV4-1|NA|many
TGCGCCAGCAGCCAAGTTATCCTAGCAGCAGATACGCAGTATTTT
CASSQVILAADTQYF
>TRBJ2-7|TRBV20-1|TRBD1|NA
TGCAGTGCTAGAGAGGGGTACAGGGGCTTAGGCTCCTACGAGCAGTACTTC
CSAREGYRGLGSYEQYF
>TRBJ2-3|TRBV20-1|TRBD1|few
TGCAGTGCCCAAAACCCAAGCCCCCCGGGACAGATTCGCACAGATACGCAGTATTTT
CSAQNPSPPGQIRTDTQYF
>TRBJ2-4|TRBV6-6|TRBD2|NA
TGTGCCAGCAGTGGGACTAGCGGGGTAGCCAAAAACATTCTGTACTTC
CASSGTSGVAKNILYF
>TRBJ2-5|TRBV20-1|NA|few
TGCAGTGCTACCCGGGACATCCAAGAGACCCAGTACTTC
CSATRDIQETQYF
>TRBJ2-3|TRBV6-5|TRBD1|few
TGTGCCAGCACTCCAACCGACAGGGTGGGCACAGATACGCAGTATTTT
CASTPTDRVGTDTQYF
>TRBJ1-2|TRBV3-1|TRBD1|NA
TGTGCCAGCAGCACCTCGACAGGGCATGGCTACACCTTC
CASSTSTGHGYTF
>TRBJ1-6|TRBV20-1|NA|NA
TGCAGTGCTAGTCCCCGGGGAGGGAGTTCACCCCTCCACTTT
CSASPRGGSSPLHF
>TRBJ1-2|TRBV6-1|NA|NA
TGTGCCAGCAGTCAAGCCCGACTAGGGACATATGGCTACACCTTC
CASSQARLGTYGYTF
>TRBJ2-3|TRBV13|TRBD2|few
TGTGCCAGCAGCCGCTTTAATCTAGCGGGGGGGCTCACAGATACGCAGTATTTT
CASSRFNLAGGLTDTQYF
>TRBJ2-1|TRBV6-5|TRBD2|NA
TGTGCCAGCAGGCTTCCCGGGGGGGGTTCCTACAATGAGCAGTTCTTC
CASRLPGGGSYNEQFF
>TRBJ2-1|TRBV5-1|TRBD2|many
TGCGCCAGCAGCTTGGCGGGTAGCGGGAGCTCCTACAATGAGCAGTTCTTC
CASSLAGSGSSYNEQFF
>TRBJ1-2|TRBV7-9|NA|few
TGTGCCAGCAGCTTAGGGATAAGTGTCGGAGAACCCTATGGCTACACCTTC
CASSLGISVGEPYGYTF
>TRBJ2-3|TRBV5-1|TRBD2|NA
TGCGCCAGCAGCTTGGTCACTAGCGGGGGGGCAGATACGCAGTATTTT
CASSLVTSGGADTQYF
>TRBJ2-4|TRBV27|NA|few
TGTGCCAGCAGGGGGGTTGGGAAAAACATTCAGTACTTC
CASRGVGKNIQYF
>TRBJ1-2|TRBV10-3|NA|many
TGTGCCATCAGTGAGATGGCGGGTGACTATGGCTACACCTTC
CAISEMAGDYGYTF
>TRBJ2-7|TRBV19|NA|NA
TGTGCCAGTAGTGCCTATCAGGGGCCCTACGAGCAGTACTTC
CASSAYQGPYEQYF
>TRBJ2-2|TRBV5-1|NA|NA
TGCGCCAGCAGTCCGGCCCCAGGCACCGGGGAGCTGTTTTTT
CASSPAPGTGELFF
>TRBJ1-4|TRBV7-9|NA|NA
TGTGCCAGCAGCTTAGGTACGGGCGTTAAAGAAAAACTGTTTTTT
CASSLGTGVKEKLFF
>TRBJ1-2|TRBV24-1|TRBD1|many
TGTGCCACCAGTGACCGGACAGGGGCTGGCTACACCTTC
CATSDRTGAGYTF
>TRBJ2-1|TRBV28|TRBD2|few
TGTGCCAGCAGTTCCTACGTGACTAGCGTCGATGAGCAGTTCTTC
CASSSYVTSVDEQFF
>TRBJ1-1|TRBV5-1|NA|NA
TGCGCCAGCAGCTTTGGGGCCGGGAACACTGAAGCTTTCTTT
CASSFGAGNTEAFF
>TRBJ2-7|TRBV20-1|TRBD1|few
TGCAGTGCTAGAGATCTCGACAGGGGCTTGGTCGAGCAGTACTTC
CSARDLDRGLVEQYF
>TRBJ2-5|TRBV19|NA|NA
TGTGCCAGTAGTATTGTCCTGGGGAACAATGAGCAGTACTTC
CASSIVLGNNEQYF
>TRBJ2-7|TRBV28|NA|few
TGTGCCAGCAGTGCCTCCGGGGCCTACGAGCAGTACTTC
CASSASGAYEQYF
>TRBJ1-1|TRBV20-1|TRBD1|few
TGCAGTCCGACAGGGGGGAGATGGTACACTGAAGCTTTCTTT
CSPTGGRWYTEAFF
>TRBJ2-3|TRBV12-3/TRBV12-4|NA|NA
TGTGCCAGCAGTGGGGTTTCTAGCGCAGATACGCAGTATTTT
CASSGVSSADTQYF
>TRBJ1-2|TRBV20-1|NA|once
TGCAGTGCCCCGGCCCGCCCTGGTGGCTACACCTTC
CSAPARPGGYTF
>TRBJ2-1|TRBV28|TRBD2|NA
TGTGCCAGCAGTTTATCCCTAGCGGGAGGTAACAATGAGCAGTTCTTC
CASSLSLAGGNNEQFF
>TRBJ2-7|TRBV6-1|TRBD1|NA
TGTGCCAGCAGTCTGGGTTTACAGGGGCTCCATGAGACCTACGAGCAGTACTTC
CASSLGLQGLHETYEQYF
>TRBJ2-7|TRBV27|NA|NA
TGTGCCATAGGGACTGGCTCCTACAATGAGCAGTACTTC
CAIGTGSYNEQYF
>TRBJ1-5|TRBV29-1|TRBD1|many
TGCAGCGTTAGGACAGGAAGCAATCAGCCCCAGCATTTT
CSVRTGSNQPQHF
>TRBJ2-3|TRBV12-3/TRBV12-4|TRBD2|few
TGTGCCAGCAGTCCCCGGGCTAGCGGACGCACAGATACGCAGTATTTT
CASSPRASGRTDTQYF
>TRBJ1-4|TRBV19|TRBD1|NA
TGTGCCAGTAGTCTTATGGACAGGGAAGGTGAAAAACTGTTTTTT
CASSLMDREGEKLFF
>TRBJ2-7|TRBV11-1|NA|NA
TGTGCCAGCAGCTCAACGGCTAGCGCGACTTACGAGCAGTACTTC
CASSSTASATYEQYF
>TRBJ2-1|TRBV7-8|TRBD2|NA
TGTGCCAGCAGCTTTCCGGGACTAGCGGTCTACAATGAGCAGTTCTTC
CASSFPGLAVYNEQFF
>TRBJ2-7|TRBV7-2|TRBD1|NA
TGTGCCAGCAGCTTAGAGAGGACAGGGTCCGAGCAGTACTTC
CASSLERTGSEQYF
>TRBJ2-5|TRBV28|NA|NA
TGTGCCAGCAGTTTTATTTGGGGCGGTCCCGACCAAGAGACCCAGTACTTC
CASSFIWGGPDQETQYF
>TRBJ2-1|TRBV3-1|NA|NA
TGTGCCAGCAGCCAACGGCGCCCGGTGACGGATGAGCAGTTCTTC
CASSQRRPVTDEQFF
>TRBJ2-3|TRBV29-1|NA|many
TGCAGCGTTGGTCTAAGCAGGCGGGGAGATACGCAGTATTTT
CSVGLSRRGDTQYF
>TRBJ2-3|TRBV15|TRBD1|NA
TGTGCCACCAGCAGAGCCAAAACAGGGGCAGATACGCAGTATTTT
CATSRAKTGADTQYF
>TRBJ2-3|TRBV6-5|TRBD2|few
TGTGCCAGCACCCTGGCGGGAGCGGGATCAGATACGCAGTATTTT
CASTLAGAGSDTQYF
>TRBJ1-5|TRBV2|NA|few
TGTGCCAGCAGAGGGTTCCATAGCAATCAGCCCCAGCATTTT
CASRGFHSNQPQHF
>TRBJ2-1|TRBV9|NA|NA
TGTGCCAGCAGCGTACTCGGGACCTACAATGAGCAGTTCTTC
CASSVLGTYNEQFF
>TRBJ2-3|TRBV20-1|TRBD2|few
TGCAGTGCTAGAGATAAGCGGGGGAGCACAGATACGCAGTATTTT
CSARDKRGSTDTQYF
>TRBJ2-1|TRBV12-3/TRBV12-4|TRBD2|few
TGTGCCAGCCGGGGACTAGCGGGAGGGAATTACAATGAGCAGTTCTTC
CASRGLAGGNYNEQFF
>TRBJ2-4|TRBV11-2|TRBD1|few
TGTGCCAGCAGCTCGACAGCCCCTACACAGGGGGCCAAAAACATTCAGTACTTC
CASSSTAPTQGAKNIQYF
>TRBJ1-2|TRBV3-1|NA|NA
TGTGCCAGCAGCCAAGATGGGGCGGGTCTCGCGCGCTACACCTTC
CASSQDGAGLARYTF